Listed below are T cell receptor beta chains from one sample, sequenced in a study of shared clonotypes between healthy human individuals. Only in-frame clones appear in the TCRdb table, and some are missing; sequencing was by immunoSEQ multiplex PCR. The repertoire includes over 2,000,000 clones, 90% to 95% of them detected once, and approximately 1.7% sits in the top ten. The sequencing input was naive CD8+ T cells from PBMCs. The origin of the receptors is a man between 18 and 29 years old in good health. Some clones in this sample may be carry-over from other donors' samples. Both conserved end residues are part of each CDR3. The order of the fields is clone size, D gene, V gene, J gene, CDR3 DNA, CDR3 protein. D genes are given only for firm matches. The size of a clone is reported for some rows only, either as once, few or many, or as a class for expanded clones.

>.|.|TRBV6-4|TRBJ2-7
TGTGCCAGCAGTGACTCAGCTAACTCCTACGAGCAGTACTTC
CASSDSANSYEQYF
>.|.|TRBV4-2|TRBJ2-1
TGTGCCAGCAGCCAAGATCGGAGCGGTGTCTACAATGAGCAGTTCTTC
CASSQDRSGVYNEQFF
>.|.|TRBV4-3|TRBJ2-5
TGCGCCAGCAGCCAAGTTGGACAGCAAGAGACCCAGTACTTC
CASSQVGQQETQYF
>.|.|TRBV11-2|TRBJ1-2
TGTGCCAGCAGCTTTTTTACGTCAAACTATGGCTACACCTTC
CASSFFTSNYGYTF
>.|TRBD1|TRBV7-9|TRBJ1-3
TGTGCCAGCAGCAATACAGGGGAGCCTGGAAACACCATATATTTT
CASSNTGEPGNTIYF
>.|TRBD2|TRBV27|TRBJ2-7
TGTGCCAGCAGTTTGATGCGGGAGATCGACGAGCAGTACTTC
CASSLMREIDEQYF
>.|.|TRBV28|TRBJ1-2
TGTGCCAGCAGTTTAAGTGGCAGCTCGCTTAACTATGGCTACACCTTC
CASSLSGSSLNYGYTF
>.|TRBD2|TRBV29-1|TRBJ2-1
TGCAGCGTTGACGGGGCTAGCGGGCTTTACCACAATGAGCAGTTCTTC
CSVDGASGLYHNEQFF
>.|.|TRBV27|TRBJ2-1
TGTGCCAGCAGTTTATGGGCTCCCAGCCGGGACCAGTTCTACAATGAGCAGTTCTTC
CASSLWAPSRDQFYNEQFF
>.|TRBD1|TRBV10-2|TRBJ2-7
TGCGCCAGCAGTGAGACGGGACAGGGCTACGAGCAGTACTTC
CASSETGQGYEQYF
>.|.|TRBV11-2|TRBJ1-2
TGTGCCAGCAGCTTAGAACAGGGCCTGAGCTTGAACACCTTC
CASSLEQGLSLNTF
>.|TRBD1|TRBV27|TRBJ1-2
TGTGCCAGCAGTTCCTACAGGGGGCTGGACTATGGCTACACCTTC
CASSSYRGLDYGYTF
>.|.|TRBV27|TRBJ2-5
TGTGCCAGCAGTTTATTACGGGGGAGGGAGACCCAGTACTTC
CASSLLRGRETQYF
>.|.|TRBV19|TRBJ2-1
TGTGCCAGTAGTTTTGGACTCTCCTACAATGAGCAGTTCTTC
CASSFGLSYNEQFF
>.|.|TRBV11-2|TRBJ1-3
TGTGCCAGCAGCGGCAGGGGCTCTGGAAACACCATATATTTT
CASSGRGSGNTIYF
>.|.|TRBV10-3|TRBJ1-2
TGTGCCATCAGTGACCAGGGATCCAACTATGGCTACACCTTC
CAISDQGSNYGYTF
>few|.|TRBV4-1|TRBJ1-1
TGCGCCAGCAGCTATAAAGACGTGGGTCGGAACACTGAAGCTTTCTTT
CASSYKDVGRNTEAFF
>.|TRBD1|TRBV27|TRBJ2-7
TGTGCCAGCAGTTTATTAGGGACAGGGGGTTTTGGTTATTACGAGCAGTACTTC
CASSLLGTGGFGYYEQYF
>.|TRBD2|TRBV4-2|TRBJ2-3
TGTGCCAGCAGCCAAGACAGGACTAGCGGACCCGATACGCAGTATTTT
CASSQDRTSGPDTQYF
>.|.|TRBV9|TRBJ2-7
TGTGCCAGCAGCGCAGGTGGCGAGCAGTACTTC
CASSAGGEQYF
>.|TRBD2|TRBV6-5|TRBJ2-1
TGTGCCAGCAGCGGGAGGCCCGAATACAATGAGCAGTTCTTC
CASSGRPEYNEQFF
>few|.|TRBV7-6|TRBJ1-5
TGTGCCAGCAGCTTAGGGGCCCAGCCCCAGCATTTT
CASSLGAQPQHF
>.|.|TRBV9|TRBJ2-1
TGTGCCAGCAGCCCCGCCTACAATGAGCAGTTCTTC
CASSPAYNEQFF
>.|TRBD2|TRBV5-1|TRBJ2-1
TGCGCCAGCAGCCACCTAGCGGGTCGTTTCGATGAGCAGTTCTTC
CASSHLAGRFDEQFF
>.|TRBD2|TRBV28|TRBJ2-1
TGTGCCAGCAGTTTACTAACTAGCGGGAGCTCCTACAATGAGCAGTTCTTC
CASSLLTSGSSYNEQFF
>.|.|TRBV4-3|TRBJ1-5
TGCGCCAGCAGCAGGACAATCTATAGCAATCAGCCCCAGCATTTT
CASSRTIYSNQPQHF
>.|.|TRBV10-2|TRBJ1-5
TGCGCCAGCAGTGCGGGGTCCCCGCAGCCCCAGCATTTT
CASSAGSPQPQHF
>.|TRBD1|TRBV27|TRBJ2-1
TGTGCCAGCAGTTTTCAGGGGGTCTCCTACAATGAGCAGTTCTTC
CASSFQGVSYNEQFF
>.|.|TRBV7-3|TRBJ2-7
TGTGCCAGCAGCGGCGGGAACCACTACGAGCAGTACTTC
CASSGGNHYEQYF
>.|.|TRBV27|TRBJ2-7
TGTGCCAGCAGTTTATCGGGCCCTTACGAGCAGTACTTC
CASSLSGPYEQYF
>.|.|TRBV29-1|TRBJ1-1
TGCAGCGCCCGATCCCGTGCGGGATACAACACTGAAGCTTTCTTT
CSARSRAGYNTEAFF
>.|TRBD1|TRBV9|TRBJ2-6
TGTGCCAGCAGCGTCTCCGGGACAGGGGACTCTGGGGCCAACGTCCTGACTTTC
CASSVSGTGDSGANVLTF
>.|TRBD1|TRBV11-2|TRBJ1-2
TGTGCCAGCAGCTTATCCGGGACAGCTAACTATGGCTACACCTTC
CASSLSGTANYGYTF
>.|.|TRBV6-6|TRBJ2-1
TGTGCCAGCAGTTACTCGCTTCAGAATGAGCAGTTCTTC
CASSYSLQNEQFF
>.|.|TRBV9|TRBJ2-1
TGTGCCAGCAGCGTAGTCCCGGGCTTATACAATGAGCAGTTCTTC
CASSVVPGLYNEQFF
>.|.|TRBV9|TRBJ2-1
TGTGCCAGCAGCGTTGGGCAACGGCATGAGCAGTTCTTC
CASSVGQRHEQFF